This T cell receptor (beta chain) was documented in a study of cytomegalovirus exposure and HLA in healthy donors. Study information: The 120 validation repertoires were produced on the same platform as the approximately 620 repertoires of the first cohort. This was reported in a later analysis. Study-wide results and caveats: In vitro work confirmed that a few CMV-associated chains recognize CMV antigens.

Germline lookup yields CDR1 KGHSH and CDR2 LQKENI. Trimming left V 4 bases short and J 3 bases short, with 7 bases between. The CDR3 totals 12 residues. Assay: immunoSEQ multiplex PCR; the TCRdb copy retains only in-frame clones and omits some. The top ten clones hold approximately 1.1% of a sample with roughly 90,000 clones, approximately 95% of them seen once. This clone was picked up one time. Its antigen is still unknown. While the first cohort had 700 or so subjects, the donors belonged to the separate validation cohort of roughly 130 subjects. The rearrangement joins TRBV18 to TRBJ2-7; possible D gene TRBD1, 5 bases. This TCR was sampled from a young woman in good health and CMV-seropositive. Source material: PBMCs. CDR3 region: CASSRGSYEQYF. In nucleotides, the CDR3 is TGTGCCAGCTCACGGGGCAGCTACGAGCAGTACTTC.